Presented here are 10 T cell receptor beta chains from one specimen sequenced in a study of identical twins (dated by TCRdb to 2016 to 2017). Libraries were made using 5' RACE. The instrument was an Illumina HiSeq 2000. TCRdb redid the processing of the public reads, applying fastp at Q25 and MiXCR, and retained in-frame beta chains. Each CDR3 protein appears once, grouped with its most common genes and DNA. Across this sample there are just over 500,000 distinct CDR3 sequences, with around 20% seen only once. Of the sample, around 0.91% falls within the top ten clones. The data also belong to a second study, concerning T cells expressing NK-cell markers.

The sequenced sample consisted of CD4+ T cells sorted from blood. All receptors come from a woman younger than 35 in good health.

The J gene is TRBJ2-5, the V gene TRBV5-5, with D perhaps TRBD1 (6 bases). CDR3 length equals 14 residues. The V gene's germline CDR1 is SGHKS and CDR2 YYEKEE (reference sequence). V was clipped by 4 bases and J by 1 base, with 11 bases between them. The CDR3 DNA reads as TGTGCCAGCAGCGGGTGGGGGCCCCAAGAGACCCAGTACTTC. Encoded protein: CASSGWGPQETQYF.

This clonotype has a count of ten or more. This chain joins TRBV6-5 and TRBJ1-4, with D unresolved. The V and J ends lost 0 bases and 8 bases respectively, with 13 bases between them. Germline V gives CDR1 MNHEY, CDR2 SVGAGI. The CDR3 is made up of 15 amino acids. The CDR3 region has the DNA TGTGCCAGCAGTTACTCTTCGGGGTTAGGGGAAAAACTGTTTTTT. This gives the protein CASSYSSGLGEKLFF.

The sample holds a few counts of this clonotype. The chain links TRBV5-1 to TRBJ2-5; D gene uncertain. This CDR3 has 15 amino acids. V lost 0 bases and J 2 bases, leaving 11 bases between the germline ends. Germline V lookup: CDR1 SGHRS, CDR2 YFSETQ. CDR3 in DNA: TGCGCCAGCAGCTTGGCCCAGCTTTCTCAAGAGACCCAGTACTTC. Amino acid sequence: CASSLAQLSQETQYF.

This clonotype occurred many times. The V gene is TRBV20-1, the J gene TRBJ2-5, with D maybe TRBD1 (5 bases). Trimming removed 2 bases at V and 1 base at J, with 5 bases between. The CDR3 is 12 amino acids. CDR1 is DFQATT and CDR2 is SNEGSKA in the germline V gene (reference sequence). The CDR3 protein is CSARTGQETQYF. CDR3 sequence (DNA): TGCAGTGCTAGAACAGGCCAAGAGACCCAGTACTTC.

CDR3 region: CSVESGAPGEQYF. CDR3 coding DNA: TGCAGCGTTGAATCAGGGGCGCCGGGGGAGCAGTACTTC. The chain combines TRBV29-1 with TRBJ2-7, with D maybe TRBD1 (6 bases). Trimming cost V 2 bases and J 7 bases, with 15 bases left between them. The CDR3 extends over 13 amino acids. The germline V gene encodes CDR1 SQVTM and CDR2 ANQGSEA.

This sequence joins TRBV11-2 and TRBJ2-5, with 7 bases matching TRBD2. Trimming took 8 bases from V and 7 from J; bases not matched to a gene: 13. There are 14 residues in the CDR3. From germline, CDR1 is SGHAT and CDR2 FQNNGV. The CDR3 nucleotides read TGTGCCAGCGGCCGATACGGGGGGATTGGGACCCAGTACTTC. Its translation is CASGRYGGIGTQYF.

This CDR3 reads CATSRVGTPTYEQYF. In DNA form, the CDR3 reads TGTGCCACCAGCAGAGTCGGGACCCCAACCTACGAGCAGTACTTC. The chain recombines TRBV15 with TRBJ2-7, with D possibly being TRBD1 or TRBD2 (5 bases each). This CDR3 is built from 15 residues. Deletions cut 1 base from V and 2 bases from J, with 12 bases between. Germline CDR1 reads LNHNV; CDR2 reads YYDKDF (reference sequence).

The genes are TRBV29-1 and TRBJ1-1; D is undetermined. This CDR3 has 13 residues. V was clipped by 4 bases and J by 0 bases, with 9 bases between them. Germline values: CDR1 SQVTM, CDR2 ANQGSEA. The CDR3 nucleotides are TGCAGCGTTGGAAGGGCCTTGAACACTGAAGCTTTCTTT. Amino acids: CSVGRALNTEAFF.

This clonotype turned up a few times. The chain links TRBV5-1 to TRBJ2-7; maybe TRBD2 (6 bases). Trimming removed 0 bases from V and 13 bases from J, with 17 bases in between. The germline V gene has CDR1 SGHRS and CDR2 YFSETQ. CDR3 length: 13 residues. The CDR3 loop reads CASSLVREAPHYF. The CDR3 DNA sequence: TGCGCCAGCAGCTTGGTAAGGGAGGCGCCACATTACTTC.

The rearrangement uses TRBV6-1 and TRBJ1-2; possibly TRBD1 for D (5 bases). Germline V gives CDR1 MNHNS, CDR2 SASEGT. The V end lost 4 bases, the J end lost 4 bases, and 16 bases lay between the germline ends. The CDR3 has 15 amino acids. CDR3 nucleotides: TGTGCCAGCAGTGTGACAACTCAGGGCCCCTATGGCTACACCTTC. This encodes CASSVTTQGPYGYTF.